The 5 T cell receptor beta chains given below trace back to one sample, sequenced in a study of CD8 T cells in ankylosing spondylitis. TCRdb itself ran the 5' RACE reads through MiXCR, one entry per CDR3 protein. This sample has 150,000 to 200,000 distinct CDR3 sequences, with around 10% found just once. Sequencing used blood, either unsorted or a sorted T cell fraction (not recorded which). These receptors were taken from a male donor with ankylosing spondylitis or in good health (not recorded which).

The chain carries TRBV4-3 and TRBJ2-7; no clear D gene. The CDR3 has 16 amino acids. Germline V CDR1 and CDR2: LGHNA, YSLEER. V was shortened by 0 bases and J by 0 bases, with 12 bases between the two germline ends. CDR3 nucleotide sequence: TGCGCCAGCAGCCAAGATCTCGGCACAAGCTCCTACGAGCAGTACTTC. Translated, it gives CASSQDLGTSSYEQYF.

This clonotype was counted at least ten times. The CDR3 region is CASSEYNRGRSNEKLFF. CDR3 nucleotides: TGTGCCAGCAGTGAATATAACAGGGGGAGATCTAATGAAAAACTGTTTTTT. The rearrangement joins TRBV25-1 to TRBJ1-4; the match to TRBD1 covers 8 bases. The CDR3 sequence is 17 residues long. The junction had 6 bases not matched to a gene; V was cut back by 0 bases and J by 3 bases. CDR1 is MGHDK, CDR2 SYGVNS, per germline. The variable domain in full, with the rest retrieved from reference TRBV25-1 and TRBJ1-4, is EADIYQTPRYLVIGTGKKITLECSQTMGHDKMYWYQQDPGMELHLIHYSYGVNSTEKGDLSSESTVSRIRTEHFPLTLESARPSHTSQYLCASSEYNRGRSNEKLFFGSGTQLSVL.

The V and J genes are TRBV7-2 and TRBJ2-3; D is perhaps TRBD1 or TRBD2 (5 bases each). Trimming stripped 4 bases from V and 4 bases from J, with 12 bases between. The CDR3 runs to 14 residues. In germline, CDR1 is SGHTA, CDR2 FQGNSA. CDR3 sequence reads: CASSSEGWADTQYF. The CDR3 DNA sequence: TGTGCCAGCAGCTCAGAGGGGTGGGCAGATACGCAGTATTTT.

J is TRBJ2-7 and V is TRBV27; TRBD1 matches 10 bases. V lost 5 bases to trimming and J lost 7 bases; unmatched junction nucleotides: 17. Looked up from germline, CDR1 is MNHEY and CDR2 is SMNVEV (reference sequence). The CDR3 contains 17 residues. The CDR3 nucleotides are TGTGCCAGCAGTGCCCGTACAGCACGGGACAGGGGTGGAGAGCAGTACTTC. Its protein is CASSARTARDRGGEQYF.

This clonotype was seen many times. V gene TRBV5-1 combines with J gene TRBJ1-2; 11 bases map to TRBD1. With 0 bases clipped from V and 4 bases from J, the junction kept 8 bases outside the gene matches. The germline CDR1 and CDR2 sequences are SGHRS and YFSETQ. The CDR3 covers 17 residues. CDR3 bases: TGCGCCAGCAGCTTGGAGGGGACAGGGGGGCCTCGCTATGGCTACACCTTC. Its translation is CASSLEGTGGPRYGYTF.